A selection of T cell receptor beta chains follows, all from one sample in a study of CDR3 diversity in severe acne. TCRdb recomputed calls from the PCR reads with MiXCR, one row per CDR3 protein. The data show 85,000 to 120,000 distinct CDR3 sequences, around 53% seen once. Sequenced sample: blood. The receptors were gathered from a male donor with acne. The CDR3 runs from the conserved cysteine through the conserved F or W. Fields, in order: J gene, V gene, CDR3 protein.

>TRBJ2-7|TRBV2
CASSVGTGGYEQYF
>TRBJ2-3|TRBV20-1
CSARTAGTSGGEHTDTQYF
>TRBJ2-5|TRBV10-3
CASSYRDREEETQYF
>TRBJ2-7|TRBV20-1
CSAPNTSGSWYEQYF
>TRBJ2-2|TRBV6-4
CASSDDGYTGELFF
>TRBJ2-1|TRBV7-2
CASSFIAGGPAHNEQFF
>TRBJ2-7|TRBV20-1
CSAQQVVGSYEQYF
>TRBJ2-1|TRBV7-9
CASGGTYNEQFF
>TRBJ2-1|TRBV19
CASSKGDRRSSYNEQFF
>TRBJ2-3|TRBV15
CATSSLGGGSDTQYF
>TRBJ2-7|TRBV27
CASRSSGSPYEQYF
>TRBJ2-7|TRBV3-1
CASSQDQNEQYF
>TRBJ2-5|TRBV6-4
CASSTGGVETQYF
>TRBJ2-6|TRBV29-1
CSVEERGLAVSGANVLTF
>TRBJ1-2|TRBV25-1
CASSSQGVYGYTF
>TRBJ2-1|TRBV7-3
CASSLPGTSGRAAYNEQFF
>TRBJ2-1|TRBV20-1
CSASLMGRENGEQFF
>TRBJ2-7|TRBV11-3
CASSLDHRSYEQYF
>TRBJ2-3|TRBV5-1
CASSVALLGTDTQYF
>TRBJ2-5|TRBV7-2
CASSSLRDGGGETQYF
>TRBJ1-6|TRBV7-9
CASSATGGNNSPLHF
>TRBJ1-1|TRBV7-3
CASSLTIPGMNTEAFF
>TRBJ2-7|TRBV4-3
CASSQDRVGSGGYEQYF
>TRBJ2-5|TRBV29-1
CSVEVRTEETQYF
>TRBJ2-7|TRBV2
CASSGSGTETLYEQYF
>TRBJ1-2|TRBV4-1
CASSQGARGGYTF
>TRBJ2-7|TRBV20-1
CSAVEQGYGQYF
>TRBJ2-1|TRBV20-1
CSARGSGRANEQFF
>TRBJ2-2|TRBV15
CATSRVGELFF
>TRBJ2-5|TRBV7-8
CASSLFDRGRGETQYF
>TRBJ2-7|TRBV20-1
CSATSTSGNYEQYF
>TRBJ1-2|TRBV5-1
CASSLGTGHPLFYGYTF
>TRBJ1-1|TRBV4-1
CASSQIVPRGDDTEAFF